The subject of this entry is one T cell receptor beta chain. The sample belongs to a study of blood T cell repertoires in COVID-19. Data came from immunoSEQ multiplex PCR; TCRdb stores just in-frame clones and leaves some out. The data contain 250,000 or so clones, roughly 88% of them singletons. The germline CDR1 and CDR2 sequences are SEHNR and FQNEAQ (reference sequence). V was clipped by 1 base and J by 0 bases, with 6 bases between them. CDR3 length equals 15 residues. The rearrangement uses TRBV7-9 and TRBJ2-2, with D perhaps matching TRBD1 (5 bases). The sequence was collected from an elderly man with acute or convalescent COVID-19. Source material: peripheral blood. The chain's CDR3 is CASSLVQANTGELFF. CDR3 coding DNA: TGTGCCAGCAGCTTAGTACAGGCGAACACCGGGGAGCTGTTTTTT.